This TCR beta chain emerged from a study of cytomegalovirus exposure and HLA in healthy donors. The CDR3 contains 14 residues. The germline V gene has CDR1 SGHTA and CDR2 FQGNSA. V was shortened by 0 bases and J by 4 bases, with 7 bases between the two germline ends. The PCR used 60 Vbeta and 13 Jbeta primers. Sequenced by immunoSEQ multiplex PCR; TCRdb stores in-frame clones only, minus some. The table records a few hundred thousand clones, around 80% of them present only once. V is TRBV7-2 and J is TRBJ2-1; no firm D call. The clonotype originates from a man in his thirties or forties in good health and CMV-seronegative. Sequencing input: PBMCs. CDR3 coding DNA: TGTGCCAGCAGCTTAGCGGGCACTTACAATGAGCAGTTCTTC. This gives the protein CASSLAGTYNEQFF.